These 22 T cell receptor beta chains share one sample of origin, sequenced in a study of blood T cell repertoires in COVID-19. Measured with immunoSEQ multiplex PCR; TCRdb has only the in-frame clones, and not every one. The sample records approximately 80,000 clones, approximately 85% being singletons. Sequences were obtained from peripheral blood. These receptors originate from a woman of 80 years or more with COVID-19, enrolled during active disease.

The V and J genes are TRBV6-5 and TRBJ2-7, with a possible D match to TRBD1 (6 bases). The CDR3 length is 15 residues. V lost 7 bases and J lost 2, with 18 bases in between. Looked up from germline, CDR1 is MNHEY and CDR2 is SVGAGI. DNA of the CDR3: TGTGCCAGCACTCCTGCAGTTGGGGGCCCCTACGAGCAGTACTTC. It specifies CASTPAVGGPYEQYF.

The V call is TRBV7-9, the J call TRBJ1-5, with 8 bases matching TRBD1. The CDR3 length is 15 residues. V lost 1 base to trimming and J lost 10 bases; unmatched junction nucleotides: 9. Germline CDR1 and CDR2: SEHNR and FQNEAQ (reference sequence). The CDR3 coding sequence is TGTGCCAGCAGCTTAGGACAGGGGATCCAGGGACCCCAGCATTTT. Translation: CASSLGQGIQGPQHF.

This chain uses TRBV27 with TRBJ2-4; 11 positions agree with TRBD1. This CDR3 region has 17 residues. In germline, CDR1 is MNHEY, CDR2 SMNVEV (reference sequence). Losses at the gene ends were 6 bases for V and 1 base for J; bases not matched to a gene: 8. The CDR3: CASSQGQGAWAKNIQYF. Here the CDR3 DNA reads TGTGCCAGCAGCCAAGGACAGGGGGCTTGGGCCAAAAACATTCAGTACTTC.

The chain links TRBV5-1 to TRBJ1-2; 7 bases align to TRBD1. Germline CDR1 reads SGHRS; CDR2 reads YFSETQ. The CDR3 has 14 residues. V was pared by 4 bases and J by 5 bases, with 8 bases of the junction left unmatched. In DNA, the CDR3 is TGCGCCAGCAGCCCCGTCACAGGGGATTATGGCTACACCTTC. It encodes CASSPVTGDYGYTF.

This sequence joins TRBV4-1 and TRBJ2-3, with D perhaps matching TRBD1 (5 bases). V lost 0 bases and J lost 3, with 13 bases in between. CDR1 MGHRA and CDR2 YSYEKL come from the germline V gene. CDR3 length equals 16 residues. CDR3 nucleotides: TGCGCCAGCAGCCAAGACGGCAGGGTACGAACAGATACGCAGTATTTT. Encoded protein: CASSQDGRVRTDTQYF.

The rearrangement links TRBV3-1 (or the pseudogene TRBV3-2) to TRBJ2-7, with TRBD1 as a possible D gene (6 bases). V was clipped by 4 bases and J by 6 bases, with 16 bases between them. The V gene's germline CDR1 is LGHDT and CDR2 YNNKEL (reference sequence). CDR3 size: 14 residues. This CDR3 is CASSPILGAGEQYF. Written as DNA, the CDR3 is TGTGCCAGCAGCCCGATTTTGGGGGCGGGCGAGCAGTACTTC.

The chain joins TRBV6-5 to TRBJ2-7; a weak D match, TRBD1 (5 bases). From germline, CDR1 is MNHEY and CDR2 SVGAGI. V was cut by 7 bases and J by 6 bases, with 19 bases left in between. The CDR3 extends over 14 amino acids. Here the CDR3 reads CASTLDGPRGEQYF. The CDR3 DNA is TGTGCCAGCACCCTGGACGGGCCTAGGGGCGAGCAGTACTTC.

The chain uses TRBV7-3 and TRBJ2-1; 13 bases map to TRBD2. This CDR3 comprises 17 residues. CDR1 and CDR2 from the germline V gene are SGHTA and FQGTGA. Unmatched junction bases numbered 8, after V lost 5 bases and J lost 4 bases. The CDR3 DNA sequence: TGTGCCAGCAGCCCCGGACTAGCGGGAGTTCGATACAATGAGCAGTTCTTC. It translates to CASSPGLAGVRYNEQFF. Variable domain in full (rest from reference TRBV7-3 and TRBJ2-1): GAGVSQTPSNKVTEKGKYVELRCDPISGHTALYWYRQSLGQGPEFLIYFQGTGAADDSGLPNDRFFAVRPEGSVSTLKIQRTERGDSAVYLCASSPGLAGVRYNEQFFGPGTRLTVL.

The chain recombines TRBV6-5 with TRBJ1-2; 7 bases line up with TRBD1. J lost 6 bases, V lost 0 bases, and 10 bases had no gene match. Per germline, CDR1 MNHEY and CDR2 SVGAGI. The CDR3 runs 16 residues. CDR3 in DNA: TGTGCCAGCAGTTACTCTTCTGGCAGGGGGGTTGATGGCTACACCTTC. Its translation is CASSYSSGRGVDGYTF.

The CDR3 here is CASSHTSGAYYEQYF. The CDR3 DNA sequence: TGTGCCAGCAGCCATACTAGCGGGGCTTACTACGAGCAGTACTTC. V and J are TRBV27 and TRBJ2-7; 10 bases agree with TRBD2. This CDR3 region has 15 residues. CDR1 is MNHEY, CDR2 SMNVEV, per germline (reference sequence). J was trimmed by 3 bases and V by 6 bases; bases with no gene match: 8.

CDR3 protein: CASSLGGPSEQYF. The CDR3 DNA is TGTGCCAGCAGCCTGGGAGGGCCCTCCGAGCAGTACTTC. The V call is TRBV7-3, the J call TRBJ2-7; 7 bases line up with TRBD2. The CDR3 runs to 13 residues. Germline V gene sequence: CDR1 SGHTA, CDR2 FQGTGA. Unmatched junction bases numbered 7, after V lost 5 bases and J lost 6 bases. Full variable domain (rest looked up from reference TRBV7-3 and TRBJ2-7): GAGVSQTPSNKVTEKGKYVELRCDPISGHTALYWYRQSLGQGPEFLIYFQGTGAADDSGLPNDRFFAVRPEGSVSTLKIQRTERGDSAVYLCASSLGGPSEQYFGPGTRLTVT.

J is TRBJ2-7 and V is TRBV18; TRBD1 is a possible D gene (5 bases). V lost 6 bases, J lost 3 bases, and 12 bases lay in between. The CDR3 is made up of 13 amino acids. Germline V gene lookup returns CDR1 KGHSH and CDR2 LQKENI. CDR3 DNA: TGTGCCAGCTCTCAAGACAGTCTCTACGAGCAGTACTTC. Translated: CASSQDSLYEQYF.

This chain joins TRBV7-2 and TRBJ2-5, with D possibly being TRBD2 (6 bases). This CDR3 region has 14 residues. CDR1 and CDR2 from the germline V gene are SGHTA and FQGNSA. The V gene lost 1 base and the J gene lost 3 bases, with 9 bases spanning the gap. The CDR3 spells CASSLVWGEETQYF. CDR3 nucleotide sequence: TGTGCCAGCAGCTTAGTGTGGGGGGAAGAGACCCAGTACTTC.

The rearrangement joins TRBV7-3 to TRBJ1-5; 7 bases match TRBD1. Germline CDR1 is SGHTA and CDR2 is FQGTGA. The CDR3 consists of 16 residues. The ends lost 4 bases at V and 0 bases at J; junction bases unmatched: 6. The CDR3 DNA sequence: TGTGCCAGCAGCTCTCCGACAGGGTATAGCAATCAGCCCCAGCATTTT. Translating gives CASSSPTGYSNQPQHF. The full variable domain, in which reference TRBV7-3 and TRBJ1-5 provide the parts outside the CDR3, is GAGVSQTPSNKVTEKGKYVELRCDPISGHTALYWYRQSLGQGPEFLIYFQGTGAADDSGLPNDRFFAVRPEGSVSTLKIQRTERGDSAVYLCASSSPTGYSNQPQHFGDGTRLSIL.

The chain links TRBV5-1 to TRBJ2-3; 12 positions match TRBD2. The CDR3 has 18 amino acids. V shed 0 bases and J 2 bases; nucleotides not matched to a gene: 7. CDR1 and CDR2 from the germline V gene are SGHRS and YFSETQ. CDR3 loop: CASSLGLAGGLNTDTQYF. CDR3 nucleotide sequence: TGCGCCAGCAGCTTGGGGCTAGCGGGAGGGCTCAACACAGATACGCAGTATTTT.

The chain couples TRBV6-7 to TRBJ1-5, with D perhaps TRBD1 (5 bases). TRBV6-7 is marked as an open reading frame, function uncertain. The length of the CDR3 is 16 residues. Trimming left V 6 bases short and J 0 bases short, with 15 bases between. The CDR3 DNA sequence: TGTGCCAGCAGGACGGGGGAATCAAATAGCAATCAGCCCCAGCATTTT. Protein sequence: CASRTGESNSNQPQHF.

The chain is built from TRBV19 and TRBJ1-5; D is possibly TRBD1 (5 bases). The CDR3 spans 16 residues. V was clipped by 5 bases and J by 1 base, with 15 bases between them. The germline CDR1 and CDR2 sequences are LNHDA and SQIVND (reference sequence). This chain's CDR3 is CASSQGGSSSNQPQHF. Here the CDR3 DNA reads TGTGCCAGTAGTCAGGGCGGCAGCTCAAGCAATCAGCCCCAGCATTTT.

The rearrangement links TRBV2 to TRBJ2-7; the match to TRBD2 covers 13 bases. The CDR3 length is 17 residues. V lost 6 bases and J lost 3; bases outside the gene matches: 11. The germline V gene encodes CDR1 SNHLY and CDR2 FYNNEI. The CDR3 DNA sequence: TGTGCCAGCAGGGAGGGGACTAGCGGGGCCCACCTCTACGAGCAGTACTTC. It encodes CASREGTSGAHLYEQYF.

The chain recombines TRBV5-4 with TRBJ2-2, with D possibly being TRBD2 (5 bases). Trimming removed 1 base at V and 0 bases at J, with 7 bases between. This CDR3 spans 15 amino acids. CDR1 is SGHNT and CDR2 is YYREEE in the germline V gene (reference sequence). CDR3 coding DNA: TGTGCCAGCAGCTTGCTGGGAGCGAACACCGGGGAGCTGTTTTTT. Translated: CASSLLGANTGELFF. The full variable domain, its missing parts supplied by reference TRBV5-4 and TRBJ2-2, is ETGVTQSPTHLIKTRGQQVTLRCSSQSGHNTVSWYQQALGQGPQFIFQYYREEENGRGNFPPRFSGLQFPNYSSELNVNALELDDSALYLCASSLLGANTGELFFGEGSRLTVL.

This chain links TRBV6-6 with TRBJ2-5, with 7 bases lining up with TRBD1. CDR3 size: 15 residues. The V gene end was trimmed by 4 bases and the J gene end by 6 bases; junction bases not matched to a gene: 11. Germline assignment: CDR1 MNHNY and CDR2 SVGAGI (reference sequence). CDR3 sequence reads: CASSLPSTGKKTQYF. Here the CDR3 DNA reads TGTGCCAGCAGTTTACCTTCGACAGGGAAGAAGACCCAGTACTTC.

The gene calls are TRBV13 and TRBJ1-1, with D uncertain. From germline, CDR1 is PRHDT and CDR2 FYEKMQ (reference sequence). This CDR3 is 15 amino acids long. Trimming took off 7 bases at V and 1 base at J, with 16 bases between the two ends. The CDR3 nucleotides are TGTGCCAGCACACGGGAAACGGGCGCGAACACTGAAGCTTTCTTT. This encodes CASTRETGANTEAFF.

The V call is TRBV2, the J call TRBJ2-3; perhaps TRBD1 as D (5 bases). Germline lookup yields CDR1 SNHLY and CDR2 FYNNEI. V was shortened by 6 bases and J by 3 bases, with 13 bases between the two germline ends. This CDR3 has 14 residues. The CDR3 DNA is TGTGCCAGCAGCTGGCAGGGTGGAACAGATACGCAGTATTTT. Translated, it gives CASSWQGGTDTQYF.